The T cell receptor beta chain described here comes from a study of graft-versus-host responses after intestinal transplantation. Findings and caveats of the study: HvG clone declines early post-transplant were associated with peak circulating GvH levels. GvH clones were found in recipient marrow; some appeared first in ileum or blood.

Trimming removed 2 bases at V and 2 bases at J, with 11 bases between. The CDR3 is 14 amino acids. From germline, CDR1 is SGHNT and CDR2 YYREEE (reference sequence). Comment on this clone: As yet, its antigen is unknown.

Produced via immunoSEQ multiplex PCR; TCRdb's table is partial and in-frame only. The table has around 100,000 clones, approximately 93% seen once; the top ten hold approximately 1%. V gene TRBV5-4 combines with J gene TRBJ2-7, with unresolved D. This receptor was identified in a human donor who was the organ donor for an intestinal transplant. Sequenced here: unstimulated CD8+ T cells sorted from spleen or lymph node cells, sampled before transplant. The CDR3 loop is CASSFADGTYEQYF. The CDR3 bases are TGTGCCAGCAGCTTTGCGGACGGAACCTACGAGCAGTACTTC.